This TCR beta chain was obtained from a study of T cell changes during pregnancy in multiple sclerosis. Germline V lookup: CDR1 SGDLS, CDR2 YYNGEE. With V trimmed by 3 bases and J by 2 bases, 26 bases remained unmatched. This CDR3 comprises 24 residues. Assay used: immunoSEQ multiplex PCR; TCRdb lists only in-frame clones, some missing. The sample carries around 36,000 clones, more than 85% recorded once. The receptor comes from a female donor with multiple sclerosis, enrolled in a pregnancy study. This specimen consisted of CD8+ T cells from peripheral blood mononuclear cells, obtained in the first trimester of pregnancy. The genes are TRBV9 and TRBJ2-3; 14 bases map to TRBD2. The CDR3 bases are TGTGCCAGCAGCGCTAATCTACAGGGTCCCGGGACTAGCGGGGGTTATACTGTCACAGATACGCAGTATTTT. Translation gives CASSANLQGPGTSGGYTVTDTQYF.